The clone carrying this TCR beta chain has just a few counts. Per the germline V gene, CDR1 is LNHNV and CDR2 is YYDKDF (reference sequence). The ends were cut back, 3 bases at V and 3 bases at J, with 18 bases in the middle. This CDR3 contains 18 residues. These data are taken from a study of blood T cell repertoires in COVID-19. On the study more broadly: The United States, Italy and Spain were the sources of the acute and convalescent COVID-19 samples. Sources were T cells, B-cell-depleted T cells, or PBMCs; the material itself was cDNA or gDNA.

Per the study methods: How many nucleated cells were present was estimated from reference gene primer amplification. Sequenced by immunoSEQ multiplex PCR; TCRdb stores in-frame clones only, minus some. Clone size and V and J calls were adopted from that table, with D and trimming inferred from the DNA. The table shows tens of thousands of clones, with about 65% occurring only once. The TCR sequence derives from a human donor in a cohort sampled during active COVID-19. What was sequenced was peripheral blood. J is TRBJ2-6 and V is TRBV15, with a possible D match to TRBD2 (6 bases). The CDR3: CATSSLGFISGGANVLTF. Written as DNA, the CDR3 is TGTGCCACCAGCAGTTTAGGGTTTATTAGCGGTGGGGCCAACGTCCTGACTTTC.